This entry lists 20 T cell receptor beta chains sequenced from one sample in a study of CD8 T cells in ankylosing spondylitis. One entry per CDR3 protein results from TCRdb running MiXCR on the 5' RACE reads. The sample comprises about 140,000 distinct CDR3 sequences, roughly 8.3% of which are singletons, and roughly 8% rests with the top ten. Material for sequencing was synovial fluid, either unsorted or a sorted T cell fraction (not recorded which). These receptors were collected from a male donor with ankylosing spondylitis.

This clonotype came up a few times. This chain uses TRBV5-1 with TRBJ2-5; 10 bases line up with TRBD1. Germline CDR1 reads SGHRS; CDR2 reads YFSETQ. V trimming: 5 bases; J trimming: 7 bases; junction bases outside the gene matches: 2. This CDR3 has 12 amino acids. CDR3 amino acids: CASSWDRGTQYF. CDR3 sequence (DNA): TGCGCCAGCAGTTGGGACAGGGGGACCCAGTACTTC.

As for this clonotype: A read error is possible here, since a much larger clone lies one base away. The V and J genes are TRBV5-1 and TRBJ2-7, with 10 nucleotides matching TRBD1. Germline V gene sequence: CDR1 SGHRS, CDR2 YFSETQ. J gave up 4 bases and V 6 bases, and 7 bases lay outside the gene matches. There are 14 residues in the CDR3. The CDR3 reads CASTLWDRGYEQYF. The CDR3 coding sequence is TGCGCCAGCACCTTATGGGACAGGGGTTACGAGCAGTACTTC.

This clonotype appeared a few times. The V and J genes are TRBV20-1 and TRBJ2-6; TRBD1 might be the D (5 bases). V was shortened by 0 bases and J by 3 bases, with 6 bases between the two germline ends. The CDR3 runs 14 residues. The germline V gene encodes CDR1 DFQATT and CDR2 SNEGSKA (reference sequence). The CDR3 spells CSARDRVGANVLTF. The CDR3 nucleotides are TGCAGTGCTAGAGACAGGGTTGGGGCCAACGTCCTGACTTTC.

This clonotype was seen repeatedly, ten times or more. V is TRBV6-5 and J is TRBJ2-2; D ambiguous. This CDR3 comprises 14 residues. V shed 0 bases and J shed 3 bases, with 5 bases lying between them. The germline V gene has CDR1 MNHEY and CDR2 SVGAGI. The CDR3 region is CASSYSAYTGELFF. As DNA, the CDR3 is TGTGCCAGCAGTTACTCTGCGTACACCGGGGAGCTGTTTTTT.

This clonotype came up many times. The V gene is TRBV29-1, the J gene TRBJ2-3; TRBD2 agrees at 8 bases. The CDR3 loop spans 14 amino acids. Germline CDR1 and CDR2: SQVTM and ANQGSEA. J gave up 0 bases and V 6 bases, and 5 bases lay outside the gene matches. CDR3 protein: CSVTSESSTDTQYF. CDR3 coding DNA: TGCAGCGTGACTAGCGAGTCTAGCACAGATACGCAGTATTTT.

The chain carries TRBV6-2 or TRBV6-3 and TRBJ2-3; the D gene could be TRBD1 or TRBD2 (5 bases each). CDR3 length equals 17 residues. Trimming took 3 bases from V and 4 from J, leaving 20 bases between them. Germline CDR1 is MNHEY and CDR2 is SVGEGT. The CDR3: CASSYGFGVQGSDTQYF. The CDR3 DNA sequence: TGTGCCAGCAGTTATGGGTTCGGGGTTCAGGGATCAGATACGCAGTATTTT.

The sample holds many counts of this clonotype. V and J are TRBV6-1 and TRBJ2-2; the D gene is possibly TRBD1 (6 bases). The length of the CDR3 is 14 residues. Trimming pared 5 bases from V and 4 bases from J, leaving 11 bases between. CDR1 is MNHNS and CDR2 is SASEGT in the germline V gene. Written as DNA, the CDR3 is TGTGCCAGCAGTAGGGCAGGGGTCACCGGGGAGCTGTTTTTT. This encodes CASSRAGVTGELFF.

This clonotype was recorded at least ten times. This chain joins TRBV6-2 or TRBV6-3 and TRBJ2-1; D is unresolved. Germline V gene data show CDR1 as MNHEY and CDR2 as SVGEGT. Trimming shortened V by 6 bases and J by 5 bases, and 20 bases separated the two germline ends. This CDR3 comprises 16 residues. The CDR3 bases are TGTGCCAGCAGGAACCATCGGGCAGCCAGAGACAATGAGCAGTTCTTC. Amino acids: CASRNHRAARDNEQFF.

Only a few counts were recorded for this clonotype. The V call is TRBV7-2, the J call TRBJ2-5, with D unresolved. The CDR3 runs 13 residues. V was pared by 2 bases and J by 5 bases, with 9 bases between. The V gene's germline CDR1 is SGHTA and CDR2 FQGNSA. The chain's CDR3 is CASSLLVQETQYF. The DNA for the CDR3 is TGTGCCAGCAGCTTACTTGTCCAGGAGACCCAGTACTTC. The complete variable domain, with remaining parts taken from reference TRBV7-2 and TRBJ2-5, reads GAGVSQSPSNKVTEKGKDVELRCDPISGHTALYWYRQSLGQGLEFLIYFQGNSAPDKSGLPSDRFSAERTGGSVSTLTIQRTQQEDSAVYLCASSLLVQETQYFGPGTRLLVL.

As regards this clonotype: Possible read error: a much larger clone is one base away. DNA for the CDR3: TGTGCCAGCAGTGGTAAGGGTAGGGCCACAGATGCGCAGTATTTT. This encodes CASSGKGRATDAQYF. The rearrangement joins TRBV6-1 to TRBJ2-3; D is ambiguous. The CDR3 is made up of 15 amino acids. From germline, CDR1 is MNHNS and CDR2 SASEGT.

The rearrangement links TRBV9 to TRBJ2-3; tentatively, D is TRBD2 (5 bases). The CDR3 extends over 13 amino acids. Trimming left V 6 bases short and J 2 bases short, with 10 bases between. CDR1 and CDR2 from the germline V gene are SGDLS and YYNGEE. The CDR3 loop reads CASTPGLTDTQYF. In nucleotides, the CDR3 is TGTGCCAGCACCCCAGGACTCACAGATACGCAGTATTTT. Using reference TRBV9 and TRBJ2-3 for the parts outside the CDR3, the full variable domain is DSGVTQTPKHLITATGQRVTLRCSPRSGDLSVYWYQQSLDQGLQFLIQYYNGEERAKGNILERFSAQQFPDLHSELNLSSLELGDSALYFCASTPGLTDTQYFGPGTRLTVL.

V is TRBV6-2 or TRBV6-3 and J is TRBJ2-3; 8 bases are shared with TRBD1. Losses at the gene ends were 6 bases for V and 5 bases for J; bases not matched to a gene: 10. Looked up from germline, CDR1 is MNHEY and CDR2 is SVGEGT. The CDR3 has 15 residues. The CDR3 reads CASSYPGQEQDTQYF. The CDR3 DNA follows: TGTGCCAGCAGCTATCCGGGACAGGAACAAGATACGCAGTATTTT.

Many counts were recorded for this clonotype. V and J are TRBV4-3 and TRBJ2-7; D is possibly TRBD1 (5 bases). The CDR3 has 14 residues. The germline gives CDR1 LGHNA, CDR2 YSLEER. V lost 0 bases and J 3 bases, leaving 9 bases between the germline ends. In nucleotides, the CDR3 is TGCGCCAGCAGCCAAGATGCAGGGAACTACGAGCAGTACTTC. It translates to CASSQDAGNYEQYF.

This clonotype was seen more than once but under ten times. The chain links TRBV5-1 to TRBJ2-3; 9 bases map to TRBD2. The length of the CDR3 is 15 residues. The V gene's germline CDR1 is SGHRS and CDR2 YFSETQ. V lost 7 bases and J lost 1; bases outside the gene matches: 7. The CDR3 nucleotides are TGCGCCAGCGGCGGACTAGCGCAAGGCACAGATACGCAGTATTTT. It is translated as CASGGLAQGTDTQYF.

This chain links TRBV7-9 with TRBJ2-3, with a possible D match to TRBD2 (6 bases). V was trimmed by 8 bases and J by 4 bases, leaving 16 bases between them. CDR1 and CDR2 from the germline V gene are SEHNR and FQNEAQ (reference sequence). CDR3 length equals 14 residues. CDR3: CASFQAGGADTQYF. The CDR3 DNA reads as TGTGCCAGCTTCCAAGCGGGTGGGGCAGATACGCAGTATTTT. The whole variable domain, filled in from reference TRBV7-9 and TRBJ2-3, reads DTGVSQNPRHKITKRGQNVTFRCDPISEHNRLYWYRQTLGQGPEFLTYFQNEAQLEKSRLLSDRFSAERPKGSFSTLEIQRTEQGDSAMYLCASFQAGGADTQYFGPGTRLTVL.

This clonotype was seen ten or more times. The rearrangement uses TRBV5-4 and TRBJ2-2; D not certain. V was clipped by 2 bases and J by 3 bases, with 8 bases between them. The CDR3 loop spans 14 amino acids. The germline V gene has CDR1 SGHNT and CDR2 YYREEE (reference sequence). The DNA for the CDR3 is TGTGCCAGCAGCTTATCAAGCGACACCGGGGAGCTGTTTTTT. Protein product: CASSLSSDTGELFF.

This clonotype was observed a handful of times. CDR3 loop: CASSPLGQGDYGYTF. DNA of the CDR3: TGTGCCAGCAGCCCGTTAGGACAGGGGGACTATGGCTACACCTTC. The rearrangement uses TRBV12-3 or TRBV12-4 and TRBJ1-2, with 10 bases lining up with TRBD1. The junction had 7 bases not matched to a gene; V was cut back by 6 bases and J by 3 bases. The CDR3 loop spans 15 amino acids.

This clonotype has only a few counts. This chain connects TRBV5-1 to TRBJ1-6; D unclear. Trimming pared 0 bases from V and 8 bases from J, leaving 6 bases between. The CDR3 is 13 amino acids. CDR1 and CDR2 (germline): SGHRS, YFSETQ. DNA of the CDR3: TGCGCCAGCAGCTTGGTGGATGATTCACCCCTCCACTTT. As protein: CASSLVDDSPLHF.

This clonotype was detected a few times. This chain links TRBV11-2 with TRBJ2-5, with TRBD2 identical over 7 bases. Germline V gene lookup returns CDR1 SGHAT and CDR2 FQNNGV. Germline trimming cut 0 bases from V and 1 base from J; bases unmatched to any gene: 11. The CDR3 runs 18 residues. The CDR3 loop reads CASSLDPGTTSLQETQYF. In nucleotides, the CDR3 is TGTGCCAGCAGCTTAGATCCGGGGACTACCTCCCTCCAAGAGACCCAGTACTTC.

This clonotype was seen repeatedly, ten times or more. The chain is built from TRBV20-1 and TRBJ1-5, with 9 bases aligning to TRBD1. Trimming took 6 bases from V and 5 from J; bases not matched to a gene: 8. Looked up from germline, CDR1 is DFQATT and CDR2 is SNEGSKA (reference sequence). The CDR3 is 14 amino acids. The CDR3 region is CSAPTGGPHQPQHF. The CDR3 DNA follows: TGCAGTGCCCCCACAGGGGGCCCTCATCAGCCCCAGCATTTT.